One sample yielded the 24 T cell receptor beta chains listed below, sequenced in a study of blood T cell repertoires in COVID-19. Repertoires were generated with immunoSEQ multiplex PCR, while TCRdb's copy carries only in-frame clones and drops some. Seen here are 140,000 to 150,000 clones, about nine tenths observed once, and the top ten hold roughly 12%. Sequenced input: PBMCs or T cells enriched from blood (not recorded which). These receptors were obtained from a man in his sixties who had recovered from COVID-19.

V gene TRBV15 combines with J gene TRBJ1-1, with no clear D. The CDR3 extends over 15 amino acids. V lost 3 bases and J lost 5, with 16 bases in between. Germline V gene lookup returns CDR1 LNHNV and CDR2 YYDKDF (reference sequence). The CDR3: CATSSFHSGWTEAFF. The CDR3 DNA is TGTGCCACCAGCAGCTTTCATTCGGGATGGACTGAAGCTTTCTTT.

The rearrangement links TRBV30 to TRBJ2-1; 7 bases match TRBD2. Per the germline V gene, CDR1 is GTSNPN and CDR2 is SVGIG (reference sequence). CDR3 size: 14 residues. Trimming cost V 4 bases and J 4 bases; bases outside gene matches: 7. CDR3 sequence: CAWTAGRSYNEQFF. As DNA, the CDR3 is TGTGCCTGGACAGCGGGAAGGTCTTACAATGAGCAGTTCTTC.

The genes are TRBV14 and TRBJ1-3; possibly TRBD1 for D (5 bases). Germline-derived CDR1 and CDR2 are SGHDN and FVKESK. The V and J ends lost 1 base and 4 bases respectively, with 8 bases between them. The CDR3 covers 14 residues. CDR3 DNA: TGTGCCAGCAGCCAAGCAGGGCGCGGAAACACCATATATTTT. This codes for CASSQAGRGNTIYF.

The chain employs TRBV2 and TRBJ2-7, with 10 bases fitting TRBD2. This CDR3 is 13 amino acids long. The V segment lost 5 bases and the J segment 4 bases; nucleotides outside the gene matches: 2. Germline lookup yields CDR1 SNHLY and CDR2 FYNNEI. Here the CDR3 DNA reads TGTGCCAGCAGTAAGGGACTAGCGTACGAGCAGTACTTC. This codes for CASSKGLAYEQYF.

This clone was recorded once. The rearrangement links TRBV24-1 to TRBJ2-3; 10 bases match TRBD1. The CDR3 is 16 residues long. Germline values: CDR1 KGHDR, CDR2 SFDVKD. V was clipped by 9 bases and J by 1 base; unmatched bases: 9. CDR3 sequence (DNA): TGTGCCACCGGCGGATCCGGGACAGGGGGCACAGATACGCAGTATTTT. This gives the protein CATGGSGTGGTDTQYF.

The gene calls are TRBV7-6 and TRBJ2-6, with TRBD1 identical over 8 bases. The CDR3 extends over 19 amino acids. With V trimmed by 5 bases and J by 3 bases, 15 bases remained unmatched. The germline V gene encodes CDR1 SGHVS and CDR2 FNYEAQ. Written as DNA, the CDR3 is TGTGCCAGCAGCCTTCCGAGGACAGGGCCATTGAGTGGGGCCAACGTCCTGACTTTC. Translation gives CASSLPRTGPLSGANVLTF.

The CDR3 DNA reads TGTGCCTGGATCTTGATTGAGACCGGGGAGCTGTTTTTT. The encoded protein is CAWILIETGELFF. The J gene is TRBJ2-2, the V gene TRBV30; no clear D gene. The CDR3 has 13 amino acids. CDR1 is GTSNPN and CDR2 is SVGIG in the germline V gene (reference sequence). The ends were cut back, 4 bases at V and 5 bases at J, with 11 bases in the middle.

Turning to this clone: Relative to the germline gene, one junction end is altered; a read error may explain this. The chain combines TRBV4-1 with TRBJ2-1; 10 bases map to TRBD2. In germline, CDR1 is MGHRA, CDR2 YSYEKL. The CDR3 contains 16 residues. This CDR3 reads CASSKDRLAGVGEQFF. The CDR3 coding sequence is TGCGCCAGCAGCAAAGATCGCCTAGCGGGAGTTGGTGAGCAGTTCTTC.

This clone was observed a single time. The chain carries TRBV9 and TRBJ2-1; D not certain. Germline CDR1 reads SGDLS; CDR2 reads YYNGEE. V shed 0 bases and J shed 9 bases, with 13 bases lying between them. The CDR3 is made up of 14 amino acids. The CDR3, as DNA: TGTGCCAGCAGCGTAGTAAGCCTACCGAGTGAGCAGTTCTTC. Translated, it gives CASSVVSLPSEQFF.

The chain joins TRBV30 to TRBJ1-5; D may be TRBD1 (5 bases). V was clipped by 2 bases and J by 2 bases, with 10 bases between them. The CDR3 contains 14 residues. Germline V gene sequence: CDR1 GTSNPN, CDR2 SVGIG (reference sequence). CDR3 protein: CAWSPRAGNQPQHF. The CDR3 region has the DNA TGTGCCTGGAGTCCCAGGGCGGGCAATCAGCCCCAGCATTTT.

The genes are TRBV7-9 and TRBJ2-3; tentatively, D is TRBD2 (7 bases). The CDR3 has 15 residues. CDR1 and CDR2 from the germline V gene are SEHNR and FQNEAQ (reference sequence). The V end was cut by 1 base, the J end by 6 bases, with 14 bases between. The DNA for the CDR3 is TGTGCCAGCAGCTTAGAGGCGGGGGCCGGGGATACGCAGTATTTT. Protein: CASSLEAGAGDTQYF.

CDR3 region: CSVIPPGVGYGYTF. The CDR3, as DNA: TGCAGCGTCATACCGCCAGGGGTTGGCTATGGCTACACCTTC. V gene TRBV29-1 combines with J gene TRBJ1-2, with D possibly matching TRBD1 (6 bases). V was pared by 6 bases and J by 4 bases, with 18 bases between. The V gene's germline CDR1 is SQVTM and CDR2 ANQGSEA. The CDR3 sequence is 14 residues long.

This chain links TRBV19 with TRBJ2-7, with 12 bases fitting TRBD2. Germline CDR1 and CDR2: LNHDA and SQIVND (reference sequence). The CDR3 is made up of 14 amino acids. The ends lost 8 bases at V and 6 bases at J; junction bases unmatched: 8. The CDR3 DNA reads TGTGCCAGTTCCGAGACTAGCGGGAGAACCGAGCAGTACTTC. Translated: CASSETSGRTEQYF.

V usage is TRBV19 and J usage is TRBJ2-2, with no clear D. This CDR3 spans 13 amino acids. Trimming took 5 bases from V and 5 from J, leaving 9 bases between them. The germline CDR1 and CDR2 sequences are LNHDA and SQIVND (reference sequence). The chain's CDR3 is CASSAVGTGELFF. For the CDR3, the DNA is TGTGCCAGTAGTGCGGTTGGGACCGGGGAGCTGTTTTTT.

This clone was recorded a few times. This chain links TRBV19 with TRBJ1-5, with TRBD1 as a possible D gene (6 bases). CDR3 size: 16 residues. Trimming took 6 bases from V and 4 from J, leaving 19 bases between them. Germline lookup yields CDR1 LNHDA and CDR2 SQIVND (reference sequence). The CDR3 bases are TGTGCCAGTAGACAGACACTGACAGGACGGAATCAGCCCCAGCATTTT. This sequence encodes CASRQTLTGRNQPQHF. The full variable domain, with the rest looked up from reference TRBV19 and TRBJ1-5, is DGGITQSPKYLFRKEGQNVTLSCEQNLNHDAMYWYRQDPGQGLRLIYYSQIVNDFQKGDIAEGYSVSREKKESFPLTVTSAQKNPTAFYLCASRQTLTGRNQPQHFGDGTRLSIL.

V and J are TRBV5-1 and TRBJ2-2, with TRBD1 matching over 9 bases. The CDR3 runs to 17 residues. Germline CDR1 is SGHRS and CDR2 is YFSETQ. Trimming cost V 2 bases and J 1 base; bases outside gene matches: 6. CDR3 sequence (DNA): TGCGCCAGCAGCTTTCTATTGGACAGGGGGAACACCGGGGAGCTGTTTTTT. Protein sequence: CASSFLLDRGNTGELFF.

The rearrangement uses TRBV29-1 and TRBJ2-5, with D perhaps TRBD1 (6 bases). The germline CDR1 and CDR2 sequences are SQVTM and ANQGSEA. V gave up 4 bases and J gave up 1 base, with 13 bases separating them. There are 14 residues in the CDR3. The CDR3 coding sequence is TGCAGCGTTGTCTTAGGACAGCTCCAAGAGACCCAGTACTTC. This translates into CSVVLGQLQETQYF.

The J gene is TRBJ2-7, the V gene TRBV6-4; TRBD1 agrees at 9 bases. The CDR3 is made up of 14 amino acids. Trimming at V came to 5 bases and at J to 0 bases, leaving 2 bases not matched to a gene. CDR1 is MRHNA, CDR2 SNTAGT, per germline. As DNA, the CDR3 is TGTGCCAGCAGTCCGGACAGGGGCTCCTACGAGCAGTACTTC. Amino acids: CASSPDRGSYEQYF.

The chain joins TRBV2 to TRBJ2-2; the D gene is possibly TRBD1 (5 bases). The V gene lost 8 bases and the J gene lost 1 base, with 8 bases spanning the gap. The germline gives CDR1 SNHLY, CDR2 FYNNEI. This CDR3 is built from 13 residues. The CDR3 region has the DNA TGTGCCAGCCGCAGGGAGAACACCGGGGAGCTGTTTTTT. This gives the protein CASRRENTGELFF.

This clone was seen only once. The chain carries TRBV29-1 and TRBJ2-7, with D unresolved. V was clipped by 4 bases and J by 6 bases, with 10 bases between them. Germline V lookup: CDR1 SQVTM, CDR2 ANQGSEA. The CDR3 is 11 amino acids. The CDR3 region has the DNA TGCAGCGTTGGCATGGAGACCGAGCAGTACTTC. This gives the protein CSVGMETEQYF.

The V and J genes are TRBV2 and TRBJ2-3; 12 nucleotides line up with TRBD2. This CDR3 is 18 amino acids long. Per the germline V gene, CDR1 is SNHLY and CDR2 is FYNNEI. V lost 6 bases and J lost 5; bases outside the gene matches: 15. In DNA, the CDR3 is TGTGCCAGCAGCCAAGGACTAGCGGGGACTATGAATTTAGATACGCAGTATTTT. This sequence encodes CASSQGLAGTMNLDTQYF.

This clone is a singleton in its sample. V usage is TRBV18 and J usage is TRBJ1-2; D is uncertain. CDR3 length: 14 residues. Germline V gene data show CDR1 as KGHSH and CDR2 as LQKENI. Trimming removed 5 bases from V and 8 bases from J, with 18 bases in between. This chain's CDR3 is CASSSRREDGGYTF. Here the CDR3 DNA reads TGTGCCAGCTCATCCCGGCGGGAAGATGGGGGCTACACCTTC.

As regards this clone: Germline and junction disagree at one end, which may indicate a read error. The chain has TRBV20-1 and TRBJ1-1; D remains ambiguous. The CDR3 covers 11 residues. Germline V gives CDR1 DFQATT, CDR2 SNEGSKA (reference sequence). In DNA form, the CDR3 reads TGCAGTGCTAGACGGGGAACTGGAGCTTTCTTT. Encoded protein: CSARRGTGAFF.

The rearrangement uses TRBV29-1 and TRBJ2-1; 13 bases match TRBD2. The germline V gene has CDR1 SQVTM and CDR2 ANQGSEA. Trimming at V came to 5 bases and at J to 7 bases, leaving 2 bases not matched to a gene. The length of the CDR3 is 13 residues. The CDR3 DNA is TGCAGCGTTCAGGGACTAGCGGGAAATGAGCAGTTCTTC. Translation: CSVQGLAGNEQFF.